These 23 T cell receptor beta chains came from one sample sequenced in a study of blood T cell repertoires in COVID-19. Clones were sequenced by immunoSEQ multiplex PCR, and TCRdb holds only the in-frame ones, with some missing. Of around 25,000 clones detected, approximately 92% appear once; the ten largest clones hold about 7.5%. Specimen: peripheral blood. These receptors originate from a human donor in a cohort sampled during active COVID-19.

This chain joins TRBV9 and TRBJ2-2; D is unclear. The V gene lost 2 bases and the J gene lost 2 bases, with 13 bases spanning the gap. The CDR3 covers 16 residues. The germline gives CDR1 SGDLS, CDR2 YYNGEE. The CDR3 DNA reads TGTGCCAGCAGCGTTCAACGATCAACTAACACCGGGGAGCTGTTTTTT. Translation: CASSVQRSTNTGELFF.

The chain uses TRBV11-2 and TRBJ2-7, with D uncertain. With 0 bases removed from V and 4 bases from J, the gap between germline ends came to 13 bases. Germline lookup yields CDR1 SGHAT and CDR2 FQNNGV. The CDR3 has 15 residues. CDR3 DNA: TGTGCCAGCAGCTTAGATGCCCAGGTCGTATACGAGCAGTACTTC. Translation gives CASSLDAQVVYEQYF. The whole variable domain, remainder taken from reference TRBV11-2 and TRBJ2-7, is EAGVAQSPRYKIIEKRQSVAFWCNPISGHATLYWYQQILGQGPKLLIQFQNNGVVDDSQLPKDRFSAERLKGVDSTLKIQPAKLEDSAVYLCASSLDAQVVYEQYFGPGTRLTVT.

The rearrangement joins TRBV7-2 to TRBJ2-7; TRBD2 might be the D (7 bases). The CDR3 contains 15 residues. The V gene lost 1 base and the J gene lost 9 bases, with 19 bases spanning the gap. From germline, CDR1 is SGHTA and CDR2 FQGNSA. The CDR3 here is CASSLEIPGGPGQYF. The DNA for the CDR3 is TGTGCCAGCAGCTTAGAAATCCCCGGGGGGCCTGGGCAGTACTTC.

V gene TRBV3-1 (or the pseudogene TRBV3-2) combines with J gene TRBJ2-5; 11 bases fit TRBD2. CDR1 LGHDT and CDR2 YNNKEL come from the germline V gene (reference sequence). The trim removed 6 bases at V and 4 bases at J, leaving 7 bases unmatched. This CDR3 has 15 amino acids. CDR3 loop: CASSSGLADSETQYF. CDR3 coding DNA: TGTGCCAGCAGTTCGGGACTAGCGGACTCAGAGACCCAGTACTTC.

The CDR3 coding sequence is TGCAGCGTTGAAGATCGGGGGGCCTCCTACAATGAGCAGTTCTTC. This translates into CSVEDRGASYNEQFF. The chain has TRBV29-1 and TRBJ2-1, with TRBD2 as a possible D gene (7 bases). This CDR3 has 15 amino acids. Germline V gives CDR1 SQVTM, CDR2 ANQGSEA. The V end lost 0 bases, the J end lost 0 bases, and 9 bases lay between the germline ends.

V usage is TRBV6-2 or TRBV6-3 and J usage is TRBJ1-3; tentative D call: TRBD1 (5 bases). V lost 2 bases and J 0 bases, leaving 14 bases between the germline ends. The CDR3 sequence is 17 residues long. Looked up from germline, CDR1 is MNHEY and CDR2 is SVGEGT. Here the CDR3 reads CASSYNSVTDSGNTIYF. The CDR3 DNA sequence: TGTGCCAGCAGTTACAATTCCGTGACAGACTCTGGAAACACCATATATTTT.

The rearrangement links TRBV19 to TRBJ1-1; a possible D gene is TRBD1 (5 bases). V lost 3 bases to trimming and J lost 3 bases, with 17 bases between them. Germline CDR1 reads LNHDA; CDR2 reads SQIVND (reference sequence). The CDR3 has 16 amino acids. In DNA, the CDR3 is TGTGCCAGTAGTATGGGGGGGAGGGTAAGTGACACTGAAGCTTTCTTT. The encoded protein is CASSMGGRVSDTEAFF.

The J gene is TRBJ2-6, the V gene TRBV12-3 or TRBV12-4; D not certain. Trimming left V 4 bases short and J 1 base short, with 2 bases between. The CDR3 length is 13 residues. As DNA, the CDR3 is TGTGCCAGCAGTTCGTCTGGGGCCAACGTCCTGACTTTC. Its translation is CASSSSGANVLTF.

The chain joins TRBV3-1 (or the pseudogene TRBV3-2) to TRBJ1-4; unclear D gene. The CDR3 length is 18 residues. CDR1 and CDR2 (germline): LGHDT, YNNKEL (reference sequence). Trimming stripped 0 bases from V and 4 bases from J, with 18 bases between. CDR3 protein: CASSQDRKGRVSNEKLFF. The CDR3 DNA reads TGTGCCAGCAGCCAAGATAGGAAAGGGAGGGTAAGTAATGAAAAACTGTTTTTT.

The chain carries TRBV11-3 and TRBJ1-1, with a possible D match to TRBD1 (6 bases). The germline V gene has CDR1 SGHNT and CDR2 YENEEA. Trimming removed 6 bases at V and 1 base at J, with 21 bases between. CDR3 length: 17 residues. This CDR3 is CASSSQRGAGKNTEAFF. In DNA, the CDR3 is TGTGCCAGCAGTTCCCAGCGGGGGGCTGGGAAGAACACTGAAGCTTTCTTT.

The rearrangement joins TRBV30 to TRBJ1-1; D gene unclear. CDR1 and CDR2 from the germline V gene are GTSNPN and SVGIG (reference sequence). V shed 0 bases and J shed 1 base, with 6 bases lying between them. The CDR3 is 13 amino acids. CDR3 loop: CAWSVKRNTEAFF. The CDR3 DNA reads as TGTGCCTGGAGTGTGAAGAGGAACACTGAAGCTTTCTTT.

This chain uses TRBV4-1 with TRBJ1-2, with TRBD1 identical over 7 bases. The CDR3 consists of 15 residues. Germline-derived CDR1 and CDR2 are MGHRA and YSYEKL. V was clipped by 2 bases and J by 1 base; unmatched bases: 4. CDR3 coding DNA: TGCGCCAGCAGCCAATGGGACAGAAGTAACTATGGCTACACCTTC. Its protein product is CASSQWDRSNYGYTF.

The V gene is TRBV18, the J gene TRBJ1-1, with D hard to call. Germline CDR1 is KGHSH and CDR2 is LQKENI. The ends were cut back, 3 bases at V and 1 base at J, with 6 bases in the middle. The CDR3 contains 13 residues. DNA for the CDR3: TGTGCCAGCTCACCCGGTGGGAACACTGAAGCTTTCTTT. Its translation: CASSPGGNTEAFF.

This chain links TRBV2 with TRBJ2-7, with 7 positions matching TRBD2. This CDR3 region has 18 residues. V trimming: 4 bases; J trimming: 7 bases; junction bases outside the gene matches: 22. From germline, CDR1 is SNHLY and CDR2 FYNNEI. The chain's CDR3 is CASSVGQVPGTTLGEQYF. CDR3 DNA sequence: TGTGCCAGCAGTGTAGGGCAGGTCCCCGGGACTACCCTAGGAGAGCAGTACTTC.

The chain carries TRBV5-6 and TRBJ1-1, with D uncertain. V was pared by 2 bases and J by 6 bases, with 14 bases between. The CDR3 contains 14 residues. Germline CDR1 and CDR2: SGHDT and YYEEEE. CDR3 coding DNA: TGTGCCAGCAGCTTCCCTAACAGTCTCGCTGAAGCTTTCTTT. It specifies CASSFPNSLAEAFF.

The sample holds one count of this clone. The genes are TRBV27 and TRBJ1-1; 8 bases agree with TRBD1. V trimming: 5 bases; J trimming: 0 bases; junction bases outside the gene matches: 5. CDR3 length: 15 amino acids. Germline CDR1 reads MNHEY; CDR2 reads SMNVEV (reference sequence). The CDR3 is CASSPRQGMNTEAFF. In nucleotides, the CDR3 is TGTGCCAGCAGTCCTCGACAGGGGATGAACACTGAAGCTTTCTTT.

Relative to its sample, this clone is large. The J gene is TRBJ1-1, the V gene TRBV28; D not resolved. The ends were cut back, 6 bases at V and 7 bases at J, with 9 bases in the middle. The CDR3 loop spans 11 amino acids. Germline V gives CDR1 MDHEN, CDR2 SYDVKM. The CDR3 DNA reads TGTGCCAGCAGCCCCGACAATGAAGCTTTCTTT. Translated: CASSPDNEAFF.

The chain has TRBV11-3 and TRBJ1-4; D gene ambiguous. Germline CDR1 is SGHNT and CDR2 is YENEEA. The CDR3 extends over 15 amino acids. With 5 bases removed from V and 6 bases from J, the gap between germline ends came to 16 bases. The CDR3: CASSPRSRRDEKLFF. The CDR3 DNA reads as TGTGCCAGCAGCCCTCGTAGCAGGAGGGATGAAAAACTGTTTTTT. The whole variable domain, remainder taken from reference TRBV11-3 and TRBJ1-4, is EAGVVQSPRYKIIEKKQPVAFWCNPISGHNTLYWYLQNLGQGPELLIRYENEEAVDDSQLPKDRFSAERLKGVDSTLKIQPAELGDSAVYLCASSPRSRRDEKLFFGSGTQLSVL.

This sequence joins TRBV7-9 and TRBJ2-2; 11 positions agree with TRBD2. V lost 11 bases and J lost 0; bases outside the gene matches: 5. The germline V gene has CDR1 SEHNR and CDR2 FQNEAQ (reference sequence). The CDR3 length is 15 residues. CDR3 in amino acids: CARPGLAANTGELFF. In DNA form, the CDR3 reads TGTGCCCGCCCGGGACTAGCGGCGAACACCGGGGAGCTGTTTTTT.

This clone occurred a few times. The gene calls are TRBV10-1 and TRBJ1-5; D is perhaps TRBD1 (6 bases). This CDR3 is 18 amino acids long. Trimming removed 1 base from V and 0 bases from J, with 16 bases in between. Germline V gives CDR1 WNHNN, CDR2 SYGVQD (reference sequence). The CDR3 reads CASSELRAGAHSNQPQHF. The CDR3 DNA reads as TGCGCCAGCAGTGAGTTGAGGGCAGGGGCTCATAGCAATCAGCCCCAGCATTTT.

The chain has TRBV15 and TRBJ2-1, with D tentatively TRBD1 (6 bases). Trimming shortened V by 7 bases and J by 12 bases, and 22 bases separated the two germline ends. CDR1 is LNHNV and CDR2 is YYDKDF in the germline V gene (reference sequence). The CDR3 contains 14 residues. The CDR3 is CATTTRTADTGQFF. As DNA, the CDR3 is TGTGCCACCACAACTAGGACAGCAGACACAGGGCAGTTCTTC.

The rearrangement links TRBV7-3 to TRBJ2-5; TRBD1 matches at 7 bases. CDR1 and CDR2 from the germline V gene are SGHTA and FQGTGA. Trimming took 1 base from V and 2 from J; bases not matched to a gene: 4. This CDR3 is built from 15 residues. CDR3 in amino acids: CASSLRGQRQETQYF. In nucleotides, the CDR3 is TGTGCCAGCAGCTTAAGGGGACAGAGACAAGAGACCCAGTACTTC.

The chain couples TRBV4-2 to TRBJ1-1; tentative D call: TRBD1 (5 bases). Germline CDR1 LGHNA, CDR2 YNFKEQ. Trimming removed 2 bases from V and 0 bases from J, with 13 bases in between. There are 16 residues in the CDR3. The CDR3 region has the DNA TGTGCCAGCAGCCAATTGCGGGACGGGTTGAACACTGAAGCTTTCTTT. It encodes CASSQLRDGLNTEAFF.